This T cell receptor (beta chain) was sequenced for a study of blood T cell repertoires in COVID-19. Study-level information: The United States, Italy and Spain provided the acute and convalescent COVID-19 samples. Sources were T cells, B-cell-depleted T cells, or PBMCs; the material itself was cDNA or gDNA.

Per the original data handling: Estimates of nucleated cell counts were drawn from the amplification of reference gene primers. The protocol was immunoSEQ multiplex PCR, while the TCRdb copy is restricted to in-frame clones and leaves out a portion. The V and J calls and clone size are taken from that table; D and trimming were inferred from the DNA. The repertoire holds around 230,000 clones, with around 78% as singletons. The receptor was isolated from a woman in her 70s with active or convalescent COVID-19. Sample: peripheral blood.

CDR3 nucleotide sequence: TGCGCCAGCAGCTTGGAGGGTAAAGGGGGTCGGTATGGCTACACCTTC. Translating gives CASSLEGKGGRYGYTF. The chain joins TRBV5-1 to TRBJ1-2, with TRBD1 as a possible D gene (6 bases). The CDR3 totals 16 residues. The V gene lost 0 bases and the J gene lost 5 bases, with 17 bases spanning the gap. Germline values: CDR1 SGHRS, CDR2 YFSETQ.